The sequence of this T cell receptor beta chain was determined in a study of T cells in Graves' hyperthyroidism and ophthalmopathy. What was amplified from RNA transcripts were TCR beta CDR3 regions. A set of HTBI primers served as the primers for a first-round RT-PCR of the TCR CDR3. TCRdb re-derived calls from the multiplex PCR reads in MiXCR, one entry per CDR3 protein. The sample has fewer than 350,000 distinct CDR3 sequences; 13% are singletons. The study, taken as a whole, reports: A 13 V-J model separated ophthalmopathy from stable hyperthyroidism.

Criteria for exclusion of patients were uncontrolled infection, other autoimmune disease, pregnancy or lactation. Together with thyroid ultrasound, orbital computed tomography, serum thyroxine and TRAb, clinical symptoms were used for diagnoses. As regards this clonotype: The antigen remains undetermined.

This TCR was sampled from a woman aged 30 to 39 with Graves' hyperthyroidism that later progressed to Graves' ophthalmopathy. Sequencing was carried out using blood.

The CDR3 DNA follows: TGTGCCAGCAGTTCAGCCCAATTGCGGACAGAGCAGTACTTC. This encodes CASSSAQLRTEQYF. V usage is TRBV27 and J usage is TRBJ2-7, with D possibly TRBD1 on 5 matching bases. Between the trimmed V and J ends, which lost 4 bases and 7 bases, there was a span of 17 bases. Germline V gene lookup returns CDR1 MNHEY and CDR2 SMNVEV (reference sequence). The CDR3 is 14 amino acids.